Sequencing of this TCR beta chain was carried out in a study of long-term antiretroviral therapy in people with HIV. Study-wide findings and caveats: Pre-ART-expanded clones dominated the repertoire at all time points. Whereas controls had wider CDR3 length ranges, HIV repertoires had narrower ones.

The libraries were made with immunoSEQ v3.0 at survey level. The target of sequencing was roughly 40,000-55,000 T-cell genomes per sample. Sequencing was performed with immunoSEQ multiplex PCR; in TCRdb, only in-frame clones are kept and a portion is missing. The sample includes tens of thousands of clones, over 85% of them seen just once. For this clone: Its antigen is unidentified.

Trimming left V 2 bases short and J 0 bases short, with 5 bases between. Germline CDR1 is LGHNA and CDR2 is YSLEER. The CDR3 covers 15 residues. This specimen was unsorted PBMCs, taken almost 6.7 years after starting antiretroviral therapy. The rearrangement links TRBV4-3 to TRBJ1-6, with D unclear. The sequence was collected from a woman aged 40-49 years with HIV. The CDR3 here is CASSQQDSYNSPLHF. Here the CDR3 DNA reads TGCGCCAGCAGCCAACAGGACTCCTATAATTCACCCCTCCACTTT.